The present TCR beta chain was sequenced within a study of shared clonotypes between healthy human individuals. Findings of the study overall: Even with large depth, rarefaction showed that sorted-subset sequencing was incomplete.

CDR1 is MNHNS and CDR2 is SASEGT in the germline V gene. The CDR3 runs to 15 residues. The V end was cut by 4 bases, the J end by 6 bases, with 19 bases between. Only in-frame clones appear in the TCRdb table, and some are missing; sequencing was by immunoSEQ multiplex PCR. The sample includes about 660,000 clones, roughly 70% of them seen just once. Comments on this clone: Its antigen is not identified.

This sequence originates from a woman between 25 and 40 years old in good health. Sequenced sample: memory CD4+ T cells sorted from blood. Noted subset: CD45RA-negative fraction. This chain uses TRBV6-1 with TRBJ2-7; TRBD1 might be the D (6 bases). CDR3 coding DNA: TGTGCCAGCAGTGTCACCGGGACACAATGGGGCGAGCAGTACTTC. Translation gives CASSVTGTQWGEQYF.